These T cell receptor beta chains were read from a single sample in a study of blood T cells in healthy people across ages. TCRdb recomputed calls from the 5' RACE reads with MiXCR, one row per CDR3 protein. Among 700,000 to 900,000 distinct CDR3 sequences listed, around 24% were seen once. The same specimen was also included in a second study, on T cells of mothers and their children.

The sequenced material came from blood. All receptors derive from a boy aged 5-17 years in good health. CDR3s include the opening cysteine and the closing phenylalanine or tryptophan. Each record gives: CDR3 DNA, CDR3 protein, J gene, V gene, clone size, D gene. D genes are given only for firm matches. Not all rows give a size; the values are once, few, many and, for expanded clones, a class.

CDR3 DNA: TGTGCCACCAGTGATCGGTACACCGGGGAGCTGTTTTTT; CDR3 protein: CATSDRYTGELFF; J gene: TRBJ2-2; V gene: TRBV24-1; clone size: .; D gene: .
CDR3 DNA: TGTGCCAGCAGCTCATACCGTGGTCAGAGCTACGAGCAGTACTTC; CDR3 protein: CASSSYRGQSYEQYF; J gene: TRBJ2-7; V gene: TRBV7-6; clone size: few; D gene: .
CDR3 DNA: TGTGCCAGCACCGAGTCCCACACCGATACGCAGTATTTT; CDR3 protein: CASTESHTDTQYF; J gene: TRBJ2-3; V gene: TRBV6-5; clone size: few; D gene: .
CDR3 DNA: TGTGCCAGCAGCCCTAAGGGGGGGGTAGCCAAAAACATTCAGTACTTC; CDR3 protein: CASSPKGGVAKNIQYF; J gene: TRBJ2-4; V gene: TRBV7-9; clone size: .; D gene: .
CDR3 DNA: TGCAGCGTTGGCGGCTCCTACAATGAGCAGTTCTTC; CDR3 protein: CSVGGSYNEQFF; J gene: TRBJ2-1; V gene: TRBV29-1; clone size: many; D gene: .
CDR3 DNA: TGTGCCAGCAAACGAGGGGCCGACAATGAGCAGTTCTTC; CDR3 protein: CASKRGADNEQFF; J gene: TRBJ2-1; V gene: TRBV6-1; clone size: .; D gene: .
CDR3 DNA: TGCAGTGCTAGTTCAGGGATCGGGGCAGATACGCAGTATTTT; CDR3 protein: CSASSGIGADTQYF; J gene: TRBJ2-3; V gene: TRBV20-1; clone size: .; D gene: .
CDR3 DNA: TGTGCCGCGGGGGGCTTTCCCCAAGGTACGCAGTATTTT; CDR3 protein: CAAGGFPQGTQYF; J gene: TRBJ2-3; V gene: TRBV28; clone size: .; D gene: TRBD2
CDR3 DNA: TGTGCCAGCAGTTTAGGTGCCCAGGGGCCCCAGCATTTT; CDR3 protein: CASSLGAQGPQHF; J gene: TRBJ1-5; V gene: TRBV27; clone size: .; D gene: .
CDR3 DNA: TGCAGCGCCGTAGGCGGCAAAACGGGCACTGAAGCTTTCTTT; CDR3 protein: CSAVGGKTGTEAFF; J gene: TRBJ1-1; V gene: TRBV29-1; clone size: once; D gene: .
CDR3 DNA: TGCGCCAGCAGCTTGGCCAGTTACTTCTCCTACAATGAGCAGTTCTTC; CDR3 protein: CASSLASYFSYNEQFF; J gene: TRBJ2-1; V gene: TRBV5-1; clone size: .; D gene: .
CDR3 DNA: TGTGCCAGCAGCCAAGGCCGGGGGGGCCGGACAGATACGCAGTATTTT; CDR3 protein: CASSQGRGGRTDTQYF; J gene: TRBJ2-3; V gene: TRBV14; clone size: .; D gene: TRBD2
CDR3 DNA: TGTGCCAGCAGCGTTAGGCCGGACATCAATCAGCCCCAGCATTTT; CDR3 protein: CASSVRPDINQPQHF; J gene: TRBJ1-5; V gene: TRBV9; clone size: .; D gene: .
CDR3 DNA: TGTGCCAGCAGCTTCCAGGGGGCGGTTGATGGCTACACCTTC; CDR3 protein: CASSFQGAVDGYTF; J gene: TRBJ1-2; V gene: TRBV7-2; clone size: .; D gene: TRBD1
CDR3 DNA: TGTGCCAGCAGTTCCTCCTCCCATAGCGGGTCCTACTACGAGCAGTACTTC; CDR3 protein: CASSSSSHSGSYYEQYF; J gene: TRBJ2-7; V gene: TRBV2; clone size: .; D gene: TRBD2
CDR3 DNA: TGTGCCAGCAGCACGGAGCGGGGATCTGAGTTCTTC; CDR3 protein: CASSTERGSEFF; J gene: TRBJ2-1; V gene: TRBV7-9; clone size: .; D gene: TRBD2
CDR3 DNA: TGTGCCAGCAGTTTGCCCAATCTAGCGATCCATGAGCAGTTCTTC; CDR3 protein: CASSLPNLAIHEQFF; J gene: TRBJ2-1; V gene: TRBV12-3/TRBV12-4; clone size: .; D gene: .
CDR3 DNA: TGTGCCAGCAGCAAAAGTGGGGGAACTAATGAAAAACTGTTTTTT; CDR3 protein: CASSKSGGTNEKLFF; J gene: TRBJ1-4; V gene: TRBV21-1; clone size: .; D gene: .
CDR3 DNA: TGCAGTGCTAGAGCCTCGGGAGCCCAAGAGACCCAGTACTTC; CDR3 protein: CSARASGAQETQYF; J gene: TRBJ2-5; V gene: TRBV20-1; clone size: .; D gene: .
CDR3 DNA: TGTGCCAGCAGCCCGGACAGGGCCCTAGAGACCCAGTACTTC; CDR3 protein: CASSPDRALETQYF; J gene: TRBJ2-5; V gene: TRBV28; clone size: .; D gene: TRBD1
CDR3 DNA: TGTGCCAGCAGCCAAGGGCTAGCGGGGGGGACCTACGAGCAGTACTTC; CDR3 protein: CASSQGLAGGTYEQYF; J gene: TRBJ2-7; V gene: TRBV3-1; clone size: .; D gene: TRBD2
CDR3 DNA: TGTGCCAGCGGCACTTGGGGTGACGTCTATGGCTACACCTTC; CDR3 protein: CASGTWGDVYGYTF; J gene: TRBJ1-2; V gene: TRBV6-1; clone size: few; D gene: .
CDR3 DNA: TGTGCCACCAGTTCCGGAGGTGTCCTTTCCTACAATGAGCAGTTCTTC; CDR3 protein: CATSSGGVLSYNEQFF; J gene: TRBJ2-1; V gene: TRBV24-1; clone size: .; D gene: .
CDR3 DNA: TGTGCCAGCAGTTACTCTCATCCGGATGAGCAGTTCTTC; CDR3 protein: CASSYSHPDEQFF; J gene: TRBJ2-1; V gene: TRBV6-6; clone size: few; D gene: .
CDR3 DNA: TGTGCCAGCAGCGTAGGGCATCCCCATTGGGCCAACGTCCTGACTTTC; CDR3 protein: CASSVGHPHWANVLTF; J gene: TRBJ2-6; V gene: TRBV9; clone size: .; D gene: .
CDR3 DNA: TGCAGCGTTGGGGGACACCGGTATGGCTACACCTTC; CDR3 protein: CSVGGHRYGYTF; J gene: TRBJ1-2; V gene: TRBV29-1; clone size: .; D gene: .
CDR3 DNA: TGCAGCGTTGATGACCCGATGACACCCTACGAGCAGTACTTC; CDR3 protein: CSVDDPMTPYEQYF; J gene: TRBJ2-7; V gene: TRBV29-1; clone size: .; D gene: .
CDR3 DNA: TGCAGTGCTAAAAATCGAGTGAGCTCTGGAAACACCATATATTTT; CDR3 protein: CSAKNRVSSGNTIYF; J gene: TRBJ1-3; V gene: TRBV20-1; clone size: few; D gene: .
CDR3 DNA: TGTGCCAGCAGCACCCACCGCGCGGACGAGCAGTACTTC; CDR3 protein: CASSTHRADEQYF; J gene: TRBJ2-7; V gene: TRBV7-2; clone size: .; D gene: .
CDR3 DNA: TGCAGCGTCGCGACAGGGGAGAATCAGCCCCAGCATTTT; CDR3 protein: CSVATGENQPQHF; J gene: TRBJ1-5; V gene: TRBV29-1; clone size: few; D gene: TRBD1
CDR3 DNA: TGTGCCAGCAGCCAGGAGGGCTGGACCAACTACAATGAGCAGTTCTTC; CDR3 protein: CASSQEGWTNYNEQFF; J gene: TRBJ2-1; V gene: TRBV2; clone size: .; D gene: .
CDR3 DNA: TGTGCCATCAGGGGCAGGGGCCAGTACCAAGAGACCCAGTACTTC; CDR3 protein: CAIRGRGQYQETQYF; J gene: TRBJ2-5; V gene: TRBV10-3; clone size: few; D gene: .
CDR3 DNA: TGTGCCAGCAGCTTAGCCTCCCCCGGTACGGAGACCCAGTACTTC; CDR3 protein: CASSLASPGTETQYF; J gene: TRBJ2-5; V gene: TRBV11-2; clone size: few; D gene: .
CDR3 DNA: TGCGCCAGCAGCCAAGTGGGATACGAGCAGTACTTC; CDR3 protein: CASSQVGYEQYF; J gene: TRBJ2-7; V gene: TRBV3-1; clone size: many; D gene: .
CDR3 DNA: TGTGCCAGCAGTTTATCCAGGGGGCCAGAAAAACTGTTTTTT; CDR3 protein: CASSLSRGPEKLFF; J gene: TRBJ1-4; V gene: TRBV27; clone size: .; D gene: TRBD1
CDR3 DNA: TGTGCCAGCAGTTTAAAGGCTCGGGGCACCTACAGCAATGAGCAGTTCTTC; CDR3 protein: CASSLKARGTYSNEQFF; J gene: TRBJ2-1; V gene: TRBV27; clone size: few; D gene: .
CDR3 DNA: TGTGCCAGCAGTTTAGTGGTCTTCCAGGGGGAGCAGTACTTC; CDR3 protein: CASSLVVFQGEQYF; J gene: TRBJ2-5; V gene: TRBV12-3/TRBV12-4; clone size: once; D gene: TRBD1
CDR3 DNA: TGCGCCAGCAGCTACACCTCTCAGGGCCTGGGCACTGAGGCTTTCTTT; CDR3 protein: CASSYTSQGLGTEAFF; J gene: TRBJ1-1; V gene: TRBV5-1; clone size: few; D gene: .
CDR3 DNA: TGTGCTAGTGCCAGACGCCTCCAAGAGACCCAGTACTTC; CDR3 protein: CASARRLQETQYF; J gene: TRBJ2-5; V gene: TRBV12-5; clone size: .; D gene: .
CDR3 DNA: TGTGCCAGCAGCGTCAGTGACAGGCACGACGAGCAGTACTTC; CDR3 protein: CASSVSDRHDEQYF; J gene: TRBJ2-7; V gene: TRBV9; clone size: .; D gene: .
CDR3 DNA: TGCAGCGTTGAAGGGGAGGCCCGGGTACACTATGGCTACACCTTC; CDR3 protein: CSVEGEARVHYGYTF; J gene: TRBJ1-2; V gene: TRBV29-1; clone size: few; D gene: .
CDR3 DNA: TGTGCCAGTAGTATCGAGAGCTCGTATGGCTACACCTTC; CDR3 protein: CASSIESSYGYTF; J gene: TRBJ1-2; V gene: TRBV19; clone size: .; D gene: .
CDR3 DNA: TGTGCCTCAACCGGGACAGGAAGCTCTGGGGCCAACGTCCTGACTTTC; CDR3 protein: CASTGTGSSGANVLTF; J gene: TRBJ2-6; V gene: TRBV10-3; clone size: few; D gene: TRBD1
CDR3 DNA: TGTGCCAGCAGCTTGGGGACAGGGATCTACAATGAGCAGTTCTTC; CDR3 protein: CASSLGTGIYNEQFF; J gene: TRBJ2-1; V gene: TRBV11-2; clone size: .; D gene: TRBD1
CDR3 DNA: TGCGCCAGCAGCCAAGATGGGGCAGGGAATCAGCCCCAGCATTTT; CDR3 protein: CASSQDGAGNQPQHF; J gene: TRBJ1-5; V gene: TRBV4-1; clone size: few; D gene: .
CDR3 DNA: TGCAGTGCTGATTTTTCGGACAGGTCTTGGTTTCAAGAGACCCAGTACTTC; CDR3 protein: CSADFSDRSWFQETQYF; J gene: TRBJ2-5; V gene: TRBV20-1; clone size: .; D gene: TRBD1
CDR3 DNA: TGTGCCACCAGCGGAGACCCCGGGCCCCGGTGGGATACGCAGTATTTT; CDR3 protein: CATSGDPGPRWDTQYF; J gene: TRBJ2-3; V gene: TRBV15; clone size: .; D gene: .
CDR3 DNA: TGTGCCTGGAGCCTTGGACAGCACAATCAGCCCCAGCATTTT; CDR3 protein: CAWSLGQHNQPQHF; J gene: TRBJ1-5; V gene: TRBV30; clone size: .; D gene: .
CDR3 DNA: TGTGCCACAAGGGTCGGGGGAGGGCAAGAGACCCAGTACTTC; CDR3 protein: CATRVGGGQETQYF; J gene: TRBJ2-5; V gene: TRBV10-3; clone size: .; D gene: TRBD2
CDR3 DNA: TGCACCAGCAGCCAAGTTCTAGTCGAGACCCAGTACTTC; CDR3 protein: CTSSQVLVETQYF; J gene: TRBJ2-5; V gene: TRBV4-1; clone size: once; D gene: .
CDR3 DNA: TGTGCCAGCAGGTCGTCTACCGGGGCCTATGACAATGAGCAGTTCTTC; CDR3 protein: CASRSSTGAYDNEQFF; J gene: TRBJ2-1; V gene: TRBV7-2; clone size: .; D gene: .
CDR3 DNA: TGTGCCAGCAGCTATCCAGGGCAGGGGAACACCGGGGAGCTGTTTTTT; CDR3 protein: CASSYPGQGNTGELFF; J gene: TRBJ2-2; V gene: TRBV12-3/TRBV12-4; clone size: few; D gene: .
CDR3 DNA: TGTGCCACCAGCAGAGACGGGACTAGCGCCAATTTCTTC; CDR3 protein: CATSRDGTSANFF; J gene: TRBJ2-5; V gene: TRBV15; clone size: .; D gene: TRBD2
CDR3 DNA: TGCGCCAGCAGCTTGGAACATACCAACAATGAGCAGTTCTTC; CDR3 protein: CASSLEHTNNEQFF; J gene: TRBJ2-1; V gene: TRBV5-1; clone size: .; D gene: .
CDR3 DNA: TGTGCCAGCAGTTTAGCAGGGGGCGCCAGGTACGAGCAGTACTTC; CDR3 protein: CASSLAGGARYEQYF; J gene: TRBJ2-7; V gene: TRBV12-3/TRBV12-4; clone size: few; D gene: TRBD1
CDR3 DNA: TGTGCCAGCAGCTCGGGACAGGGGGGCGACCTTAGCAATCAGCCCCAGCATTTT; CDR3 protein: CASSSGQGGDLSNQPQHF; J gene: TRBJ1-5; V gene: TRBV11-2; clone size: .; D gene: TRBD1
CDR3 DNA: TGTGCCAGCAGCCAAGATCCCTGGACTGGGGAGCAGTTCTTC; CDR3 protein: CASSQDPWTGEQFF; J gene: TRBJ2-1; V gene: TRBV6-5; clone size: .; D gene: .
CDR3 DNA: TGTGCCAGCAGCCAAGAGGGGTACGGGGAGACCCAGTACTTC; CDR3 protein: CASSQEGYGETQYF; J gene: TRBJ2-5; V gene: TRBV7-2; clone size: few; D gene: .
CDR3 DNA: TGTGCCAGCAGCTTGGTTGGGCACCGGGTCACTGAAGCTTTCTTT; CDR3 protein: CASSLVGHRVTEAFF; J gene: TRBJ1-1; V gene: TRBV11-2; clone size: few; D gene: .
CDR3 DNA: TGTGCCAGCAGGCGGGGGGTCAACACCGGGGAGCTGTTTTTT; CDR3 protein: CASRRGVNTGELFF; J gene: TRBJ2-2; V gene: TRBV6-5; clone size: .; D gene: TRBD2